Sequencing of this T cell receptor (beta chain) was carried out in a study of blood T cell repertoires in COVID-19. Per the authors' pipeline: Reference gene primer amplification yielded estimated nucleated cell counts. The assay was immunoSEQ multiplex PCR, and TCRdb's table has in-frame clones only and misses some. That table gives V, J and clone size, and the DNA gave D and trimming. The sample includes more than 95,000 clones, about 86% of them seen just once. The CDR3 covers 14 residues. CDR1 and CDR2 (germline): DFQATT, SNEGSKA (reference sequence). V gave up 3 bases and J gave up 1 base, with 10 bases separating them.

The rearrangement uses TRBV20-1 and TRBJ1-3; D remains ambiguous. The sequencing sample was made of peripheral blood. This sequence originates from a woman at least 80 years old with active or convalescent COVID-19. This CDR3 reads CSASAANSGNTIYF. The CDR3 nucleotides are TGCAGTGCTAGTGCCGCGAATTCTGGAAACACCATATATTTT.